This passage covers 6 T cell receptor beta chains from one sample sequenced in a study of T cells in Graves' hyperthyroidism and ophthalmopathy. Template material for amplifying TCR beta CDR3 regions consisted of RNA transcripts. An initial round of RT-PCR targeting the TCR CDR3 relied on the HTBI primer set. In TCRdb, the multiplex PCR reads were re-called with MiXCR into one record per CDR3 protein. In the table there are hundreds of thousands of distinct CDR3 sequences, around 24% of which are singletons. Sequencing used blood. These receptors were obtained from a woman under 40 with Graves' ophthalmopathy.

The CDR3 protein is CASSSGSPPDTQYF. The CDR3 DNA sequence: TGTGCCAGCAGTTCAGGGTCCCCCCCCGATACGCAGTATTTT. V usage is TRBV6-5 and J usage is TRBJ2-3; possibly TRBD1 for D (5 bases). The V end was cut by 4 bases, the J end by 6 bases, with 14 bases between. Per the germline V gene, CDR1 is MNHEY and CDR2 is SVGAGI. This CDR3 has 14 residues.

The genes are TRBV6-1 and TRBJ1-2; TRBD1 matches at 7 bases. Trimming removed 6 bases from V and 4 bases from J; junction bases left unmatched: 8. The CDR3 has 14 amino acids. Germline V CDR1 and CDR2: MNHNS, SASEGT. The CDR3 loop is CASRRQGSAYGYTF. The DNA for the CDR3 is TGTGCCAGCAGGCGACAGGGTAGCGCCTATGGCTACACCTTC.

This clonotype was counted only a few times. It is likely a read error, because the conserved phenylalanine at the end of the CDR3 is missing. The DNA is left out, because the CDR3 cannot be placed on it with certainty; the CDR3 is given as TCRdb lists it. This CDR3 reads CASSLPENTEACL. The chain links TRBV28 to TRBJ1-1. Germline lookup yields CDR1 MDHEN and CDR2 SYDVKM. The CDR3 adds up to 13 amino acids, both ends counted.

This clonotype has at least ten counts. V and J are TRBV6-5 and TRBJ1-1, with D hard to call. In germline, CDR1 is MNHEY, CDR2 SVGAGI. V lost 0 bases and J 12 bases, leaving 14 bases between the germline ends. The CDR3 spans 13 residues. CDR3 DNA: TGTGCCAGCAGTTACTCGCGCGGGCTTCGGTCTTTCTTT. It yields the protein CASSYSRGLRSFF.

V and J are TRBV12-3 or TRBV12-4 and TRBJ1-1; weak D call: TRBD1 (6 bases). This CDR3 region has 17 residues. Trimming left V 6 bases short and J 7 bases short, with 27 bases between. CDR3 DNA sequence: TGTGCCAGCAGCAAAAGCGGGGGCGGGTTGGGTCGTAATGAAGCTTTCTTT. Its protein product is CASSKSGGGLGRNEAFF.

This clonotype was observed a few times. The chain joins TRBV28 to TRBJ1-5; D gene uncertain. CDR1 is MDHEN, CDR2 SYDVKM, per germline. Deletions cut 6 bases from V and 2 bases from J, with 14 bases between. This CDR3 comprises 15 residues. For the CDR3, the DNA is TGTGCCAGCAGCAACAGTGTTCAAGGCAATCAGCCCCAGCATTTT. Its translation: CASSNSVQGNQPQHF. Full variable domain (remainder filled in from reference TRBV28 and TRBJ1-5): DVKVTQSSRYLVKRTGEKVFLECVQDMDHENMFWYRQDPGLGLRLIYFSYDVKMKEKGDIPEGYSVSREKKERFSLILESASTNQTSMYLCASSNSVQGNQPQHFGDGTRLSIL.